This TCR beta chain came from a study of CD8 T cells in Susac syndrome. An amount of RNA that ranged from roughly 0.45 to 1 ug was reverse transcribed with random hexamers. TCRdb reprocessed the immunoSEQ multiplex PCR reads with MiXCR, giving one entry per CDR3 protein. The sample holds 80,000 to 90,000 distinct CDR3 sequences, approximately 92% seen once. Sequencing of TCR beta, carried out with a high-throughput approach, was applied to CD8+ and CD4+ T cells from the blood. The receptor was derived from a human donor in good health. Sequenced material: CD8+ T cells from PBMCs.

CDR3 coding DNA: TGCAGCGTTGAAGGGGCCGGCCCTAACTATGGCTACACCTTC. This encodes CSVEGAGPNYGYTF. This chain connects TRBV29-1 to TRBJ1-2; no clear D gene. The CDR3 is 14 amino acids. Germline-derived CDR1 and CDR2 are SQVTM and ANQGSEA. Trimming took off 1 base at V and 0 bases at J, with 9 bases between the two ends.